What follows is one T cell receptor (beta chain) and its context. Its target is unknown. Germline CDR1 reads SGHRS; CDR2 reads YFSETQ. The length of the CDR3 is 14 residues. Unmatched junction bases numbered 3, after V lost 4 bases and J lost 1 base. These data come from a study of STAT5B mutations in CD4+ large granular lymphocyte leukemia. Study observations and caveats: 8/27 top patient clones versus 2/35 control clones were TRBV06-family.

Sequencing used immunoSEQ multiplex PCR; TCRdb keeps in-frame clones, though not all of them. The sample yields around 21,000 clones, 60% to 80% seen once. The clonotype was recovered from a human donor in good health. Source material: CD4+ T cells from blood buffy coats. The genes are TRBV5-1 and TRBJ2-3, with 7 bases matching TRBD1. CDR3 nucleotide sequence: TGCGCCAGCAGCGGCGACAGGGGCACAGATACGCAGTATTTT. It is translated as CASSGDRGTDTQYF.